The TCR beta chain described here comes from a study of OX40 agonist ivuxolimab in advanced cancers. Generated by immunoSEQ multiplex PCR, the TCRdb table keeps only in-frame clones and is missing some. There are about 97,000 clones in the sample; 80% to 90% occur only once, and around 5.2% lies in the top ten. The CDR3 is 16 amino acids. Germline values: CDR1 SGHTA, CDR2 FQGNSA. Trimming pared 4 bases from V and 5 bases from J, leaving 19 bases between. On this clone itself: Its antigen is not known.

Study-level results: Clones of CD4+ and CD8+ blood T cells grew by week 6 at doses of 0.1 to 3.0 mg/kg.

The chain has TRBV7-2 and TRBJ2-3, with D tentatively TRBD1 (5 bases). The sequenced sample was CD4+ or CD8+ T cells sorted from blood, obtained in a trial of the OX40 agonist ivuxolimab. The clonotype originates from an adult with an advanced solid tumor such as melanoma, head and neck, liver or kidney cancer. In nucleotides, the CDR3 is TGTGCCAGCAGCTCGCCTGGGGCCTTGGGCGGAGATACGCAGTATTTT. Its translation is CASSSPGALGGDTQYF.